This TCR beta chain originates from a study of T cells in localized non-small cell lung cancer. General study results and limits: The highest T cell clonality was in uninvolved adjacent lung, above tumor. Longer survival (overall) was linked to higher T cell density in blood.

Per the germline V gene, CDR1 is MNHNS and CDR2 is SASEGT. The CDR3 runs 17 residues. V shed 2 bases and J 5 bases; nucleotides not matched to a gene: 10. Using immunoSEQ multiplex PCR, the repertoire was profiled, and TCRdb retains in-frame clones only, with some absent. The sample yields roughly 26,000 clones, about 91% seen once. Note on this clone: As yet, its antigen is unknown.

The receptor's source is a female donor over 55 with stage II squamous cell lung carcinoma. The chain joins TRBV6-1 to TRBJ1-1, with 11 nucleotides matching TRBD1. This specimen consisted of peripheral blood, obtained before any cancer treatment. For the CDR3, the DNA is TGTGCCAGCAGTGAAAGGGACAGGGGGGATAAAAGGACTGAAGCTTTCTTT. Its protein is CASSERDRGDKRTEAFF.